The entry that follows covers one TCR beta chain sequence. Its antigen is still unknown. The data belong to a study of metastatic and nonmetastatic thyroid tumors. Study details: For malignant and benign thyroid patients, tumor or nodule tissue and blood were the sources whose repertoires were compared.

Authors' analysis steps: It was from CDR3 differences across clinicopathological groups that a distant-metastasis classifier for papillary thyroid cancer was built. Using MiXCR, TCRdb re-called clones from the PCR reads. TCRdb's processing, not the authors' own work, is the source of the V and J calls. The repertoire includes over 5,000 clones, roughly 34% of them detected once, and 30% to 40% sits in the top ten. Every patient was untreated before thyroid surgery. General study findings and limits: As reported, TCR beta diversity in blood and tumor was significantly higher in malignant thyroid tumors than in benign nodules.

V was shortened by 5 bases and J by 4 bases, with 17 bases between the two germline ends. The germline gives CDR1 SGHAT, CDR2 FQNNGV. CDR3 length: 15 amino acids. The rearrangement uses TRBV11-2 and TRBJ1-2; weak D call: TRBD1 (6 bases). Sequenced: adjacent normal tissue. The receptor comes from a female donor with papillary thyroid cancer or a benign thyroid nodule (not recorded which). Some clones in this sample may be carry-over from other donors' samples. CDR3 sequence reads: CASSPVRGRSYGYTF. The CDR3, as DNA: TGTGCCAGCAGCCCCGTCAGGGGTAGGTCCTATGGCTACACCTTC.